Listed below are T cell receptor beta chains from one sample, sequenced in a study of CD8 T cells in ankylosing spondylitis. One entry per CDR3 protein results from TCRdb running MiXCR on the 5' RACE reads. Counted here are 200,000 to 250,000 distinct CDR3 sequences, 10% to 13% occurring once; the ten biggest clones make up over 20%. Sequenced input: blood, either unsorted or a sorted T cell fraction (not recorded which). The receptors were sampled from a male donor with ankylosing spondylitis or in good health (not recorded which). The conserved cysteine and the conserved F or W are not part of the CDR3 here.

CDR3aa	v_gene	j_gene
ASSGTGNTGELF	TRBV12-3/TRBV12-4	TRBJ2-2
ASSLMASGGTDTQY	TRBV5-1	TRBJ2-3
ASSWTGTGLNEKLF	TRBV28	TRBJ1-4
ASRPAGANTGELF	TRBV7-3	TRBJ2-2
ASSYSRTDQISGNTIY	TRBV6-5	TRBJ1-3
ASSYGTGPYNEQF	TRBV5-1	TRBJ2-1
ASSLRGRGAGELF	TRBV12-3/TRBV12-4	TRBJ2-2
ASSPDRQSYEQF	TRBV11-2	TRBJ2-1
ASSLAAGIASGELF	TRBV5-1	TRBJ2-2
ASTLSAGGQETQY	TRBV6-1	TRBJ2-5
ASSYLGQLNQPQH	TRBV6-5	TRBJ1-5
SAELGLAGGTDTQY	TRBV20-1	TRBJ2-3
ATSDPGQGTNQPQH	TRBV24-1	TRBJ1-5
SASLADEQY	TRBV20-1	TRBJ2-7